The rows below give T cell receptor beta chains drawn from one sample of a study of T cell responses to AZD1222 COVID-19 vaccine. The data were produced by immunoSEQ multiplex PCR, yet TCRdb's version contains in-frame clones alone and is incomplete. The repertoire includes roughly 50,000 clones, around nine tenths of them detected once, and 3% to 4.5% sits in the top ten. The sample was peripheral blood, taken on day 0 of AZD1222 vaccination. These receptors were taken from an adult in good health. The CDR3 runs from the conserved cysteine through the conserved F or W.

J	V	length	CDR3
TRBJ1-2	TRBV6-6	17	CASSQTGTAAWSYGYTF
TRBJ1-4	TRBV7-8	15	CASSLGQHTNEKLFF
TRBJ2-7	TRBV11-2	17	CASSQVGAGQFSYEQYF
TRBJ1-1	TRBV3-1/TRBV3-2	13	CASSQNRATEAFF
TRBJ2-5	TRBV6-5	14	CASSGTSGGRTQYF
TRBJ1-4	TRBV28	12	CASSLPPEKLFF
TRBJ1-2	TRBV4-2	15	CASSPDRVENYGYTF
TRBJ1-5	TRBV7-8	14	CASSLQGGGQPQHF
TRBJ2-7	TRBV6-2/TRBV6-3	18	CASSYAGEETRWIHEQYF
TRBJ1-5	TRBV6-2/TRBV6-3	13	CASSFRSNQPQHF
TRBJ2-1	TRBV7-6	16	CASSYGTSGGNNEQFF
TRBJ2-5	TRBV6-6	15	CASSPQTGNQETQYF
TRBJ1-5	TRBV19	15	CASRSRDSGNQPQHF
TRBJ1-2	TRBV3-1/TRBV3-2	13	CASSQVSANGYTF
TRBJ2-7	TRBV3-1/TRBV3-2	12	CASSQREGEQYF
TRBJ2-3	TRBV5-4	15	CASSLDGGGTDTQYF
TRBJ1-2	TRBV30	15	CAWSDSGPFYYGYTF
TRBJ2-7	TRBV25-1	12	CASREGNYEQYF
TRBJ1-5	TRBV19	16	CASSLQRQVGNQPQHF
TRBJ2-7	TRBV7-9	12	CASSLQGYEQYF
TRBJ2-1	TRBV9	15	CASSVAGQGPFEQFF
TRBJ1-2	TRBV5-4	15	CASSNGGQTNYGYTF
TRBJ2-2	TRBV11-2	16	CASGPIGGTDTGELFF
TRBJ1-1	TRBV6-5	15	CASTQGGWGDTEAFF
TRBJ1-2	TRBV19	12	CASSRGGPGYTF
TRBJ1-1	TRBV29-1	10	CSVGGTEAFF
TRBJ1-3	TRBV4-3	13	CASSQWAKNTIYF
TRBJ2-7	TRBV6-2/TRBV6-3	13	CASSRTGGIEQYF
TRBJ2-7	TRBV10-3	14	CAISIQDIEGEQYF
TRBJ1-3	TRBV27	13	CASSLSAGLQIYF
TRBJ2-4	TRBV5-1	12	CASSPEGNIQYF
TRBJ2-5	TRBV7-7	13	CASSPDRRETQYF
TRBJ1-1	TRBV5-1	15	CASSLRQGARTEAFF
TRBJ1-3	TRBV12-5	16	CASGLESGISGNTIYF
TRBJ1-1	TRBV28	11	CASSLSREAFF
TRBJ1-2	TRBV5-4	15	CASSLWGGSGGGYTF
TRBJ1-1	TRBV27	14	CASSLFRMNTEAFF
TRBJ2-3	TRBV7-6	16	CASSLPAGANTDTQYF
TRBJ1-5	TRBV15	14	CATSRDLAGQPQHF
TRBJ2-7	TRBV3-1/TRBV3-2	14	CASSKGTGGHEQYF
TRBJ1-5	TRBV29-1	14	CSVGDRGGNQPQHF
TRBJ1-2	TRBV4-1	16	CASSQESQGRENGYTF
TRBJ1-5	TRBV5-8	15	CASSLVNGGNQPQHF
TRBJ2-2	TRBV24-1	17	CATSGVAGTFRSGELFF
TRBJ2-5	TRBV7-2	16	CASSFVLGGKKETQYF
TRBJ2-5	TRBV5-1	14	CASSLPGAQETQYF